The clone carrying this T cell receptor beta chain has more than one count but fewer than ten. CDR3 size: 12 residues. Per the germline V gene, CDR1 is SEHNR and CDR2 is FQNEAQ (reference sequence). The V gene lost 4 bases and the J gene lost 7 bases, with 10 bases spanning the gap. This record belongs to a study of T cells after yellow fever vaccination. TCRdb redid the calling of the 5' RACE reads with MiXCR, one entry per CDR3 protein. The data show about 400,000 distinct CDR3 sequences, with approximately 6% seen just once and 15% held by the top ten. Sequenced here: PBMCs, sampled 5 days after the yellow fever booster vaccination. The sequence came from a man younger than 40 who received the YFV17D yellow fever vaccine. The V and J genes are TRBV7-9 and TRBJ1-2, with D unclear. CDR3 nucleotide sequence: TGTGCCAGCAGCTCAAGGAGCTCTGGCTACACCTTC. Its translation is CASSSRSSGYTF.